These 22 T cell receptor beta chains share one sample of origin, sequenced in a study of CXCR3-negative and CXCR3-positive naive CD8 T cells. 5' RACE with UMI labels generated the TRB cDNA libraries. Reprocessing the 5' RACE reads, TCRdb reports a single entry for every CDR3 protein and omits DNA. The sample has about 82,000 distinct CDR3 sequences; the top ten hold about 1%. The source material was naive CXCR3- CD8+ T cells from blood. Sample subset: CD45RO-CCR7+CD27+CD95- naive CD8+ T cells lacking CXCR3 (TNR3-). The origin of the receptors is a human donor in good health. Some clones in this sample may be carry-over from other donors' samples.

The CDR3: CASHPDSTEAFF. The gene calls are TRBV19 and TRBJ1-1; the D gene TCRdb calls, TRBD1, cannot be checked with no DNA. The CDR3 loop spans 12 amino acids. In germline, CDR1 is LNHDA, CDR2 SQIVND (reference sequence).

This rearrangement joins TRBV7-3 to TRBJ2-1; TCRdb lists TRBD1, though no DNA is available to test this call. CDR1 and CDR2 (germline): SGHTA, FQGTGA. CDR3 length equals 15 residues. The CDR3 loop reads CASSLAGAAYNEQFF.

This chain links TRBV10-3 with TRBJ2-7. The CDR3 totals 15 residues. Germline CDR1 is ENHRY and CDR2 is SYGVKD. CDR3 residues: CAISDPETQSVEQYF.

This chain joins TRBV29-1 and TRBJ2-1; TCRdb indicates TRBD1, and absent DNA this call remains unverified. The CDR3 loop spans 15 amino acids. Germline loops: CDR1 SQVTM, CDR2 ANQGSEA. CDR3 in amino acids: CSVEMMVRGINEQFF.

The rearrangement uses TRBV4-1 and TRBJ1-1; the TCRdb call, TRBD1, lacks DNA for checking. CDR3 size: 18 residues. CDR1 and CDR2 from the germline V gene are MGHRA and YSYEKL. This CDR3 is CASSQDPPTGLMNTEAFF.

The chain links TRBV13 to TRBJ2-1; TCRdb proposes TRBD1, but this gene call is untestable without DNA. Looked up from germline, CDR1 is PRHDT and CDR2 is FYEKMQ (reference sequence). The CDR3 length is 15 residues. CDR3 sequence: CASSSPDRENNEQFF.

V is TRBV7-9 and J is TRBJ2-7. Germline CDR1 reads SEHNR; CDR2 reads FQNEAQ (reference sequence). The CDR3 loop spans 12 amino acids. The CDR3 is CASSFWMDEQYF.

This CDR3 is CASSISITVPSYEQYF. The chain has TRBV27 and TRBJ2-7; TCRdb lists TRBD2, though no DNA is available to test this call. The CDR3 totals 16 residues. The V gene's germline CDR1 is MNHEY and CDR2 SMNVEV (reference sequence).

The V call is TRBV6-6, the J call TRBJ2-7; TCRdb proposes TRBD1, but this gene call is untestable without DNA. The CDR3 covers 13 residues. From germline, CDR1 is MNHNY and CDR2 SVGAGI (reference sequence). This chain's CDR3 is CASSYGGDYEQYF.

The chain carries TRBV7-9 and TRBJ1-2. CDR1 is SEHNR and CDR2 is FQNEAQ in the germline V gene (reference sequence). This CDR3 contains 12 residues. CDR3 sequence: CASSLAVHGYTF.

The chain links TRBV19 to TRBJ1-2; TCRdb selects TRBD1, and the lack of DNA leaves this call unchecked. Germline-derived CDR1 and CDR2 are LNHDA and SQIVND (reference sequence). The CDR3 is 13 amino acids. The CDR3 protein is CASNDRMDYGYTF.

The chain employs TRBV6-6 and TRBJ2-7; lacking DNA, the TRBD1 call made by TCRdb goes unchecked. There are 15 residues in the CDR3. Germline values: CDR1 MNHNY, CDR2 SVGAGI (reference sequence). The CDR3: CASAFTGDISYEQYF.

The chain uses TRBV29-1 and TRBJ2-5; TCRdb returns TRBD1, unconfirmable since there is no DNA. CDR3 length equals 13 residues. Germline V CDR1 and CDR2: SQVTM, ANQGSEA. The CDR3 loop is CSAEGQVRETQYF. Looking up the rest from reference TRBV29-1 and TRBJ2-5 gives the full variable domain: SAVISQKPSRDICQRGTSLTIQCQVDSQVTMMFWYRQQPGQSLTLIATANQGSEATYESGFVIDKFPISRPNLTFSTLTVSNMSPEDSSIYLCSAEGQVRETQYFGPGTRLLVL.

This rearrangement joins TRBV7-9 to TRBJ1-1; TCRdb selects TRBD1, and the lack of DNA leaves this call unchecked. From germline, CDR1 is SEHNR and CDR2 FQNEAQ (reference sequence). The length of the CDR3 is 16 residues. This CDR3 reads CASNTFPGQPNTEAFF.

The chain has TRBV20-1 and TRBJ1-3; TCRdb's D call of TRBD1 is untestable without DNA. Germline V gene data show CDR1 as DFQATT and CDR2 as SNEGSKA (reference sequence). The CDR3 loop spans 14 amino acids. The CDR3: CSVEDRVGGNTIYF.

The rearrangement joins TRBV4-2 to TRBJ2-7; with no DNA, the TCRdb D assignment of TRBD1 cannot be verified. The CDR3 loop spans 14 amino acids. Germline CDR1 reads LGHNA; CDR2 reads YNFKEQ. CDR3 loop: CASSPLASPGEQYF.

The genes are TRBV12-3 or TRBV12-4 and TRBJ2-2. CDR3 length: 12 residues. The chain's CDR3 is CASREYTGELFF.

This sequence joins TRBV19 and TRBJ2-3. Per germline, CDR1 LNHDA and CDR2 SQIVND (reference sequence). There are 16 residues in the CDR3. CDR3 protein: CASSIDQLPLGDTQYF.

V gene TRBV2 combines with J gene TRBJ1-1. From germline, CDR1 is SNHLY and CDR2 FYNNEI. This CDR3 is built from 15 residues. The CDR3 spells CASTQTPTMNTEAFF.

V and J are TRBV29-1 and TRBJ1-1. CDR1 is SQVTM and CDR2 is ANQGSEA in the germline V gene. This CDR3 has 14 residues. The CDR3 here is CSVPRVGVNTEAFF.

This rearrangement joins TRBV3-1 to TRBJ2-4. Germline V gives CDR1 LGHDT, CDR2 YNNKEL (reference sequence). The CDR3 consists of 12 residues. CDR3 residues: CASSQEWDIQYF.

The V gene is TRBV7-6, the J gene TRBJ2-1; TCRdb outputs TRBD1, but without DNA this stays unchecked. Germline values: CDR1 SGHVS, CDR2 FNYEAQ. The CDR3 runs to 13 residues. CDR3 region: CASSFQGLNEQFF.